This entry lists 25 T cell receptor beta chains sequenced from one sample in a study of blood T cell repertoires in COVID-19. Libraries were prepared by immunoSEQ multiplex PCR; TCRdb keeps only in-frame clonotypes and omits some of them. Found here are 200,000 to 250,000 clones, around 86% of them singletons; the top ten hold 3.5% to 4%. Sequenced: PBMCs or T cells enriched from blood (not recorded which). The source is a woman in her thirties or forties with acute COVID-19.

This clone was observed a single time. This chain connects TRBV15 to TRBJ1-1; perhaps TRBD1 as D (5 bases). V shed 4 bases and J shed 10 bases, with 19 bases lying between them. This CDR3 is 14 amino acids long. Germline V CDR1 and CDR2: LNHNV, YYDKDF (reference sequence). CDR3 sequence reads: CATSIRTSPEGAFF. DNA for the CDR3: TGTGCCACCAGCATCAGGACAAGCCCGGAGGGAGCTTTCTTT. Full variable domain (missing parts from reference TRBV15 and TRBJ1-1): DAMVIQNPRYQVTQFGKPVTLSCSQTLNHNVMYWYQQKSSQAPKLLFHYYDKDFNNEADTPDNFQSRRPNTSFCFLDIRSPGLGDTAMYLCATSIRTSPEGAFFGQGTRLTVV.

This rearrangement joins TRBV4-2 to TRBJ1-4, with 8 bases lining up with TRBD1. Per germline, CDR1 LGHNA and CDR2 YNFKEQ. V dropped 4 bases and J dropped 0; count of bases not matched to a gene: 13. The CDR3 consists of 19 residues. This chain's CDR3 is CASSPPPGQVFATNEKLFF. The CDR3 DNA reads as TGTGCCAGCAGCCCTCCTCCGGGACAGGTCTTTGCAACTAATGAAAAACTGTTTTTT.

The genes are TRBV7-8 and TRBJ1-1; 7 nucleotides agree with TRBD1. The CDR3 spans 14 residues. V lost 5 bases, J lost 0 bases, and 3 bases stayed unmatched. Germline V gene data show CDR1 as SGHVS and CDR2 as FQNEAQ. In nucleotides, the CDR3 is TGTGCCAGCAGCGCGGGACAGCTGAACACTGAAGCTTTCTTT. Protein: CASSAGQLNTEAFF.

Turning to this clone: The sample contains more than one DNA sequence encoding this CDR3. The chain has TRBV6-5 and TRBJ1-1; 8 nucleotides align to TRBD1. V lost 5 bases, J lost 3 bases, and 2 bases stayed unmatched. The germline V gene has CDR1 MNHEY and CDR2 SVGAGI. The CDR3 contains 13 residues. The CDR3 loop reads CASSQDRDTEAFF. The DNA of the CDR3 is TGTGCCAGCAGTCAGGACAGGGACACTGAAGCTTTCTTT.

The CDR3 reads CASRSASGSSGEQYF. The DNA of the CDR3 is TGTGCCAGCAGGAGCGCTAGCGGGAGCAGCGGCGAGCAGTACTTC. The chain carries TRBV3-1 (or the pseudogene TRBV3-2) and TRBJ2-7; TRBD2 matches 10 bases. The CDR3 sequence is 15 residues long. The V and J ends lost 6 bases and 6 bases, in that order; junction bases with no gene match: 11. Germline loops: CDR1 LGHDT, CDR2 YNNKEL (reference sequence).

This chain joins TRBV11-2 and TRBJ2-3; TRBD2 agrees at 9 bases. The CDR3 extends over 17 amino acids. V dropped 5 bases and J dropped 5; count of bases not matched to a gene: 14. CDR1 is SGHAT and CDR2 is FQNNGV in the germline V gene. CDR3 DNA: TGTGCCAGCAGCCAACTCGGCGCGGGAGGGGCGGGAGATACGCAGTATTTT. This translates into CASSQLGAGGAGDTQYF.

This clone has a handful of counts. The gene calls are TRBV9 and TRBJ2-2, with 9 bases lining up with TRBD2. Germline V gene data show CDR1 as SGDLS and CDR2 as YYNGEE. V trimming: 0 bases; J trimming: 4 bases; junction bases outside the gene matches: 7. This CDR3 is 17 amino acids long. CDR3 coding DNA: TGTGCCAGCAGCGTAGGAATGGCGGGAGGGCTCACCGGGGAGCTGTTTTTT. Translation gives CASSVGMAGGLTGELFF.

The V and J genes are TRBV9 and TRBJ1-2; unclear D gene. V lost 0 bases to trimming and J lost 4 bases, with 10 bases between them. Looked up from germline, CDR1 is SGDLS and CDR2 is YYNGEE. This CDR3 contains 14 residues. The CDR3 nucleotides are TGTGCCAGCAGCGTAGGGGCTTCAGGCTATGGCTACACCTTC. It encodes CASSVGASGYGYTF.

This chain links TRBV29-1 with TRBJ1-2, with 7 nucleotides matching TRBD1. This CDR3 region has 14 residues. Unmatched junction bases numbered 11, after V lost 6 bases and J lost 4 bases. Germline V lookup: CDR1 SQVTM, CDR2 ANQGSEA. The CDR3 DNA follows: TGCAGCGTCATCAGGGCCCAGGGGGGCTATGGCTACACCTTC. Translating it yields CSVIRAQGGYGYTF.

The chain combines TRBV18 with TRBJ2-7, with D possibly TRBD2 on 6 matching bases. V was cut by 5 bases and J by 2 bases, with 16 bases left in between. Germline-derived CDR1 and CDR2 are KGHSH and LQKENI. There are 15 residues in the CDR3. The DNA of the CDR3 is TGTGCCAGCTCATACGCCGGGACTGGAACCTACGAGCAGTACTTC. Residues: CASSYAGTGTYEQYF.

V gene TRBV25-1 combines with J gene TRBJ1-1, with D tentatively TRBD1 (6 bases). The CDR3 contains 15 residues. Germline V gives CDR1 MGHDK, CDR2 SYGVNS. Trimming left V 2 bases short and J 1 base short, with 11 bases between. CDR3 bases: TGTGCCAGCAGTGAAGCGGGGGCCCCGAACACTGAAGCTTTCTTT. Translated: CASSEAGAPNTEAFF.

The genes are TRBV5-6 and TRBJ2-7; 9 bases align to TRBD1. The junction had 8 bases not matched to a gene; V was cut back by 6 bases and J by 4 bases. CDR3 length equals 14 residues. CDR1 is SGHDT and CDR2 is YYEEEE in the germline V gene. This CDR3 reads CASNSWDREYEQYF. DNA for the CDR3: TGTGCCAGCAACTCATGGGACAGGGAATACGAGCAGTACTTC.

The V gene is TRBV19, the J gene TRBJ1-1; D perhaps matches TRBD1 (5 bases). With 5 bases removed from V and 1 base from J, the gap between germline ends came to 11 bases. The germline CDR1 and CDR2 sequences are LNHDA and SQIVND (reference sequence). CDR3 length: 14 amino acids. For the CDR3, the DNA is TGTGCCAGTAGTCAGACAGTGACGAACACTGAAGCTTTCTTT. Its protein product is CASSQTVTNTEAFF. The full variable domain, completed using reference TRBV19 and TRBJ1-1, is DGGITQSPKYLFRKEGQNVTLSCEQNLNHDAMYWYRQDPGQGLRLIYYSQIVNDFQKGDIAEGYSVSREKKESFPLTVTSAQKNPTAFYLCASSQTVTNTEAFFGQGTRLTVV.

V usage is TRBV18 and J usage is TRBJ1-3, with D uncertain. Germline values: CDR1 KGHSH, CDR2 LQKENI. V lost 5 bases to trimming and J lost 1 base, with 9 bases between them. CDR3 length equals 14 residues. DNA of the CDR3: TGTGCCAGCTCAAGAGGGTTTTCTGGAAACACCATATATTTT. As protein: CASSRGFSGNTIYF. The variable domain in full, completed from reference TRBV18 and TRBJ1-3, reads NAGVMQNPRHLVRRRGQEARLRCSPMKGHSHVYWYRQLPEEGLKFMVYLQKENIIDESGMPKERFSAEFPKEGPSILRIQQVVRGDSAAYFCASSRGFSGNTIYFGEGSWLTVV.

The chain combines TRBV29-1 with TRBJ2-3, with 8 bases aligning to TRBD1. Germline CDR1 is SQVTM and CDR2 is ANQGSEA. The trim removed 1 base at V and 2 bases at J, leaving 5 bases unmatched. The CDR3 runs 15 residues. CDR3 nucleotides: TGCAGCGTTGAAGGGGGACAGGAGGCCACAGATACGCAGTATTTT. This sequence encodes CSVEGGQEATDTQYF.

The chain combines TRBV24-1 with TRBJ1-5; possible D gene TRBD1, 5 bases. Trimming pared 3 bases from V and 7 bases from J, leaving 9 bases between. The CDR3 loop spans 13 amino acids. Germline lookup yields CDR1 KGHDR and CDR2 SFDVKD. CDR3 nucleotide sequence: TGTGCCACCAGTGATAGGGGCTTCCAGCCCCAGCATTTT. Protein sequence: CATSDRGFQPQHF.

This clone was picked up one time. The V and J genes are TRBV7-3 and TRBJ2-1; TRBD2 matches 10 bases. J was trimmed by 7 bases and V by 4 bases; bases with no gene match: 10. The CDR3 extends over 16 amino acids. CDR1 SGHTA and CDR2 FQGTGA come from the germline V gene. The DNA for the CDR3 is TGTGCCAGCAGCTCCGTAGCGGGAGGTAGTAAAAATGAGCAGTTCTTC. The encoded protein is CASSSVAGGSKNEQFF.

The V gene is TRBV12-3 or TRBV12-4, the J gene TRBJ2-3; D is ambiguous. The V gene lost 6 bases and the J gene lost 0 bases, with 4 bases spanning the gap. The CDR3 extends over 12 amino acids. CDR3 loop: CASSPSTDTQYF. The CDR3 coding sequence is TGTGCCAGCAGCCCTAGCACAGATACGCAGTATTTT.

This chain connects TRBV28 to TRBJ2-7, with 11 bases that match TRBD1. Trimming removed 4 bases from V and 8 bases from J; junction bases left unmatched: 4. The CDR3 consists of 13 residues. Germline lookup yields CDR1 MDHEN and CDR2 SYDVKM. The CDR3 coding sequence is TGTGCCAGCAGTTGGGGACAGGGGGAACAGCAGTACTTC. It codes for CASSWGQGEQQYF.

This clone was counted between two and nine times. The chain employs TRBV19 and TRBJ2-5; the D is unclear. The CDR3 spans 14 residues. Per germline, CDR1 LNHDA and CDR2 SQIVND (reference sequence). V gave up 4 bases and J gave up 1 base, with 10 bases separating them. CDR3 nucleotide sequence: TGTGCCAGTAGTAGTTACGGGTTCCAAGAGACCCAGTACTTC. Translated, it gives CASSSYGFQETQYF.

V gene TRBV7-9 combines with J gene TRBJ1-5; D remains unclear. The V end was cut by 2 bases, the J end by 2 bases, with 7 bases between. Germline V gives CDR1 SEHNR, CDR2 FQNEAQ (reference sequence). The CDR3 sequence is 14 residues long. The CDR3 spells CASSLSQGNQPQHF. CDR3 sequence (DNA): TGTGCCAGCAGCTTATCGCAGGGCAATCAGCCCCAGCATTTT. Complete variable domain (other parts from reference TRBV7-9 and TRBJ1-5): DTGVSQNPRHKITKRGQNVTFRCDPISEHNRLYWYRQTLGQGPEFLTYFQNEAQLEKSRLLSDRFSAERPKGSFSTLEIQRTEQGDSAMYLCASSLSQGNQPQHFGDGTRLSIL.

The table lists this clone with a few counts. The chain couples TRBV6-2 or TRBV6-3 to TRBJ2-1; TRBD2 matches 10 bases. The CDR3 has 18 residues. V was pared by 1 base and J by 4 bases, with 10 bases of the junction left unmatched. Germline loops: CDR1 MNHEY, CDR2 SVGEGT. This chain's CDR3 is CASSYLGLAGVLYNEQFF. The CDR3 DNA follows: TGTGCCAGCAGTTACTTGGGCCTAGCGGGAGTGTTGTACAATGAGCAGTTCTTC.

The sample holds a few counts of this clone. The CDR3: CASSQGKATGDGYTF. CDR3 coding DNA: TGCGCCAGCAGCCAAGGAAAAGCGACAGGGGATGGCTACACCTTC. This rearrangement joins TRBV4-1 to TRBJ1-2; 8 bases align to TRBD1. The germline V gene encodes CDR1 MGHRA and CDR2 YSYEKL. The V and J ends lost 1 base and 6 bases, in that order; junction bases with no gene match: 7. This CDR3 comprises 15 residues.

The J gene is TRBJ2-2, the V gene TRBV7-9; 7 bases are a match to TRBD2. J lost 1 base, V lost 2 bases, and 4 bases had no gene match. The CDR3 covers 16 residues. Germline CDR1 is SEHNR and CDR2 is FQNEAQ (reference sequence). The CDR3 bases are TGTGCCAGCAGCTTAAAGCGGGAATTGAACACCGGGGAGCTGTTTTTT. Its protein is CASSLKRELNTGELFF. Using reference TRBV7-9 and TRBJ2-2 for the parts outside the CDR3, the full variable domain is DTGVSQNPRHKITKRGQNVTFRCDPISEHNRLYWYRQTLGQGPEFLTYFQNEAQLEKSRLLSDRFSAERPKGSFSTLEIQRTEQGDSAMYLCASSLKRELNTGELFFGEGSRLTVL.

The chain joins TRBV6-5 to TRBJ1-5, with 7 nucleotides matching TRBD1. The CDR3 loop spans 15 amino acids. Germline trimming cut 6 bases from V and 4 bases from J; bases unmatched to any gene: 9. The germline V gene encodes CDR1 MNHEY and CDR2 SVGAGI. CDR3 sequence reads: CASRKDRVWNQPQHF. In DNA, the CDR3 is TGTGCCAGCAGAAAAGACAGGGTCTGGAATCAGCCCCAGCATTTT.